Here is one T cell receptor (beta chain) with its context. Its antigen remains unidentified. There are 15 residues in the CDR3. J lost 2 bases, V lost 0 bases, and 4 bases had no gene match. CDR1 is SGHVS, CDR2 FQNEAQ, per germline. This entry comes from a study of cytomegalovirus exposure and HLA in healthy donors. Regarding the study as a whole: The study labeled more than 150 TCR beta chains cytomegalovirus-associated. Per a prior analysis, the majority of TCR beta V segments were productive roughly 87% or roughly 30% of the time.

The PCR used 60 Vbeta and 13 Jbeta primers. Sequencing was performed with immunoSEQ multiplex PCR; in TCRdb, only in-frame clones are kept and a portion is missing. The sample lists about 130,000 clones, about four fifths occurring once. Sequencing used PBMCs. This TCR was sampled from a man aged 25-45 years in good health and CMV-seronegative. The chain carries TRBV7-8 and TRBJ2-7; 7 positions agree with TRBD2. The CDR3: CASSLASSGTYEQYF. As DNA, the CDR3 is TGTGCCAGCAGCTTAGCGTCTAGCGGTACCTACGAGCAGTACTTC.